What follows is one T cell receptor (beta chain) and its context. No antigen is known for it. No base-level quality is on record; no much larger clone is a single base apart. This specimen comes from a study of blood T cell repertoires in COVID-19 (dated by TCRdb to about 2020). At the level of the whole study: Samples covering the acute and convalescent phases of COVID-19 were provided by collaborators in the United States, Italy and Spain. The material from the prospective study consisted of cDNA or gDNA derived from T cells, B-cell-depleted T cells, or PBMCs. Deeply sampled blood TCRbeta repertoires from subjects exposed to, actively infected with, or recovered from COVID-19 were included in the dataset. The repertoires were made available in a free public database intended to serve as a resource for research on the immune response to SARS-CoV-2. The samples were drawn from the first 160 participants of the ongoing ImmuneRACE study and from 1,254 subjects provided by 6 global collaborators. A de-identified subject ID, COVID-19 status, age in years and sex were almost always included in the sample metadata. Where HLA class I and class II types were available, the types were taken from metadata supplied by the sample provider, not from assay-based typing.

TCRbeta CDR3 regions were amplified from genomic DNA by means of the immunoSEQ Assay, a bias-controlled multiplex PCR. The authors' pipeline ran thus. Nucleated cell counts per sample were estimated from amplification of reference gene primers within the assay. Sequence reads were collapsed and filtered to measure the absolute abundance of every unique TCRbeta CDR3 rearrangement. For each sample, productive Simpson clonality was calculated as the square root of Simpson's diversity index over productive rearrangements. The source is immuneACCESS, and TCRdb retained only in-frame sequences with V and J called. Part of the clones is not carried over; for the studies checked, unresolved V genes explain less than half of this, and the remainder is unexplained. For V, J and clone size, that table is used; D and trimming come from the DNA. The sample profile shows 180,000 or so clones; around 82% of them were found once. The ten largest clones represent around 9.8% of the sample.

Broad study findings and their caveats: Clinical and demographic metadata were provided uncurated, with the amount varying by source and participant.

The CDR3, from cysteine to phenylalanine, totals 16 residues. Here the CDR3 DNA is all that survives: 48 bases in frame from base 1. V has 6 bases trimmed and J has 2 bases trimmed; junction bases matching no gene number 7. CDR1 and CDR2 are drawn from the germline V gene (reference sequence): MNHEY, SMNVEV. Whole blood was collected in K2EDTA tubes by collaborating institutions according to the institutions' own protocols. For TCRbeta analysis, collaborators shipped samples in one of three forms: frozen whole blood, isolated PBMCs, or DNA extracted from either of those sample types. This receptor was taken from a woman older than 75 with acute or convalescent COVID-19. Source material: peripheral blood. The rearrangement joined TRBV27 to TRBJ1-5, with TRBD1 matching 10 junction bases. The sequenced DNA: TGTGCCAGCAGAGGAGAGGGGACAGGGGGCAATCAGCCCCAGCATTTT. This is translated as CASRGEGTGGNQPQHF.